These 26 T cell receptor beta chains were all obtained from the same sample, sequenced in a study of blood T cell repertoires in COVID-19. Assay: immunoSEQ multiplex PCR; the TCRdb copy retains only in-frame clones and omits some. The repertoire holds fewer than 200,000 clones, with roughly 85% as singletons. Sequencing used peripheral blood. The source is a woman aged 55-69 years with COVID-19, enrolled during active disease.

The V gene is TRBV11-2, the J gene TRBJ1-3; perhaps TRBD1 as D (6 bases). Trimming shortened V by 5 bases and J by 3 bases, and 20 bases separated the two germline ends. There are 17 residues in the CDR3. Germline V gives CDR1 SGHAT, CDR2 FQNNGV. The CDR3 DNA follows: TGTGCCAGCAGCCGCGCTAACAGGGCAATAGTTGGAAACACCATATATTTT. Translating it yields CASSRANRAIVGNTIYF.

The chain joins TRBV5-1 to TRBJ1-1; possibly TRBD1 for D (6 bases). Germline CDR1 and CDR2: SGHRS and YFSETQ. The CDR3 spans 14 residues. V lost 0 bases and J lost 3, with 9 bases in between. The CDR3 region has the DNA TGCGCCAGCAGCTTGGAAGGGGGTTACACTGAAGCTTTCTTT. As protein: CASSLEGGYTEAFF.

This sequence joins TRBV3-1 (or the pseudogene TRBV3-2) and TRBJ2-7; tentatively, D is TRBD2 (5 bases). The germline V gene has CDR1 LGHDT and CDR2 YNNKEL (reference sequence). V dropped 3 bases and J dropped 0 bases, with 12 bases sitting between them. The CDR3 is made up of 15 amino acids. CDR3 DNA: TGTGCCAGCAGCCACCCCCCCCGGGGCTCCTACGAGCAGTACGTC. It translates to CASSHPPRGSYEQYV.

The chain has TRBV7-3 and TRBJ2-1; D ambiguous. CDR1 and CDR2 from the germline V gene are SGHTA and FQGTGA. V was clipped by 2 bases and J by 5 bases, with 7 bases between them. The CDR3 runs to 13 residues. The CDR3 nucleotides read TGTGCCAGCAGCTTATCTAGTAACAATGAGCAGTTCTTC. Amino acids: CASSLSSNNEQFF.

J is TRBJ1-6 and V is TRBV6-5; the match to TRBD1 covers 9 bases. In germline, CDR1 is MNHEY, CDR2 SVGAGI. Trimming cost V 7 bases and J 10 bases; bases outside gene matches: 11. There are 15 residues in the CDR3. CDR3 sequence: CASTPDRGVGSPLHF. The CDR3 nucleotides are TGTGCCAGCACTCCGGACAGGGGTGTTGGATCACCCCTCCACTTT.

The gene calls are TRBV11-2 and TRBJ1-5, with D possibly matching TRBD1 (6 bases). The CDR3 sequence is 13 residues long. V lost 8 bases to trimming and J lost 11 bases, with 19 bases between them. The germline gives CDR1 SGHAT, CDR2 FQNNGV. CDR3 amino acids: CASSMQGTETQHF. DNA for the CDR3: TGTGCCAGCTCGATGCAGGGGACGGAGACCCAGCATTTT.

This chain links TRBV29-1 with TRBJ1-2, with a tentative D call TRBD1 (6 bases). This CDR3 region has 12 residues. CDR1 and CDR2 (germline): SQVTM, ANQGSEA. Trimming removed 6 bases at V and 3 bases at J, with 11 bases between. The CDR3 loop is CSVTKGDYGYTF. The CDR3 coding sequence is TGCAGCGTCACAAAGGGGGACTATGGCTACACCTTC.

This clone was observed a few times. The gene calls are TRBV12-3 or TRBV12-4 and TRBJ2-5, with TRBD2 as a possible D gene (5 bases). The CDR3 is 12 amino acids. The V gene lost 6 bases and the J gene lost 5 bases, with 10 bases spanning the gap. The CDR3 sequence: CASRLRGETQYF. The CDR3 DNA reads TGTGCCAGCAGACTTAGAGGGGAGACCCAGTACTTC.

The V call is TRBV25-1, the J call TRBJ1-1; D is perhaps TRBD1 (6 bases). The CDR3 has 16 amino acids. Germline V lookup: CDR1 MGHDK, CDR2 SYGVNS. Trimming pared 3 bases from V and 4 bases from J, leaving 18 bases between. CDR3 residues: CASSDPGAVLATEAFF. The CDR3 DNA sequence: TGTGCCAGCAGTGACCCAGGGGCTGTCCTGGCCACTGAAGCTTTCTTT.

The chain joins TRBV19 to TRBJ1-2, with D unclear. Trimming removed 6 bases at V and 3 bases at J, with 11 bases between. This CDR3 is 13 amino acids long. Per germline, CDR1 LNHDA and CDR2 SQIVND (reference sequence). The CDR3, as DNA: TGTGCCAGTAGGGCACCGGGAGACTATGGCTACACCTTC. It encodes CASRAPGDYGYTF.

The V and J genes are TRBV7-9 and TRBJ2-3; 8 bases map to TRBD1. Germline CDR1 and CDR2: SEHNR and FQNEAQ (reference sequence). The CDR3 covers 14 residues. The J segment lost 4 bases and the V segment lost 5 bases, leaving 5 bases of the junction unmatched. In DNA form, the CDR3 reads TGTGCCAGCAGCCACGGACAGGGCCCAGATACGCAGTATTTT. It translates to CASSHGQGPDTQYF.

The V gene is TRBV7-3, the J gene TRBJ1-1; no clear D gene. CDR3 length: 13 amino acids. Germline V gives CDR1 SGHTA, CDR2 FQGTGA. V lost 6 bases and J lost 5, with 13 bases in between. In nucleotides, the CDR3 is TGTGCCAGCAGTTCCTCCCGTATGACTGAAGCTTTCTTT. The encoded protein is CASSSSRMTEAFF.

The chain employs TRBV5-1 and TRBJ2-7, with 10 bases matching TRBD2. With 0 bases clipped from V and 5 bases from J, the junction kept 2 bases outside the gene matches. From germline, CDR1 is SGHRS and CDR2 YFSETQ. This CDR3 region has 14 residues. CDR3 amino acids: CASSLASGSNEQYF. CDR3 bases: TGCGCCAGCAGCTTGGCTAGCGGGAGTAACGAGCAGTACTTC.

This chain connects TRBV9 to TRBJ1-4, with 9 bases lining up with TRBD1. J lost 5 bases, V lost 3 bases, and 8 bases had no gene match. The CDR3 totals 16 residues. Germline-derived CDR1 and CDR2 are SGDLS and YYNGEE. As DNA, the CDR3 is TGTGCCAGCAGCGAAGGTGGGGGACAGGGCAATGAAAAACTGTTTTTT. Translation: CASSEGGGQGNEKLFF.

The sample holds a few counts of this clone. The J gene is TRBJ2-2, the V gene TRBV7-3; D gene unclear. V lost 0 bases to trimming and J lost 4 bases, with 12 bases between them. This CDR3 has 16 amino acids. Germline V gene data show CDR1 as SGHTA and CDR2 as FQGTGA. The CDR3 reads CASSLTKILGTGELFF. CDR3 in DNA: TGTGCCAGCAGCTTAACAAAGATCCTCGGCACCGGGGAGCTGTTTTTT. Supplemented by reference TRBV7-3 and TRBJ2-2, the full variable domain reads GAGVSQTPSNKVTEKGKYVELRCDPISGHTALYWYRQSLGQGPEFLIYFQGTGAADDSGLPNDRFFAVRPEGSVSTLKIQRTERGDSAVYLCASSLTKILGTGELFFGEGSRLTVL.

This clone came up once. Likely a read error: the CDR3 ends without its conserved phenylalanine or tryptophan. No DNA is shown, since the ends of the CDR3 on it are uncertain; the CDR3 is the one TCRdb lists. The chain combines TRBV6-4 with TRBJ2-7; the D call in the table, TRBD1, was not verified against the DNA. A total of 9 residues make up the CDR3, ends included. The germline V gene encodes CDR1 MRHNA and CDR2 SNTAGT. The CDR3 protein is CASSDGGRD.

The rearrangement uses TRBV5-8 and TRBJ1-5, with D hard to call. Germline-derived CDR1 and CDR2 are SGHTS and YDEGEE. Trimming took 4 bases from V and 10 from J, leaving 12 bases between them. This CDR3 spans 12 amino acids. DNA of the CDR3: TGTGCCAGCAGCCGCAGGTCTTCTCCCCAGCATTTT. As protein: CASSRRSSPQHF.

As DNA, the CDR3 is TGTGCCAGCAGCTTTACCGGGTTCTCGAACACCGGGGAGCTGTTTTTT. Its translation: CASSFTGFSNTGELFF. The rearrangement uses TRBV11-2 and TRBJ2-2; D gene uncertain. The germline V and J ends were trimmed by 3 bases and 0 bases, with 11 bases remaining between them. The CDR3 sequence is 16 residues long. The germline CDR1 and CDR2 sequences are SGHAT and FQNNGV. Variable domain in full (rest from reference TRBV11-2 and TRBJ2-2): EAGVAQSPRYKIIEKRQSVAFWCNPISGHATLYWYQQILGQGPKLLIQFQNNGVVDDSQLPKDRFSAERLKGVDSTLKIQPAKLEDSAVYLCASSFTGFSNTGELFFGEGSRLTVL.

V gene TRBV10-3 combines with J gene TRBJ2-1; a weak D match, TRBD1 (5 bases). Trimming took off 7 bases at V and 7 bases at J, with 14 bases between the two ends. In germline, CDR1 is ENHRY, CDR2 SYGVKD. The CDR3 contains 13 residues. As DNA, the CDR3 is TGTGCCATCAATTCAGACAGTTCTAATGAGCAGTTCTTC. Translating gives CAINSDSSNEQFF.

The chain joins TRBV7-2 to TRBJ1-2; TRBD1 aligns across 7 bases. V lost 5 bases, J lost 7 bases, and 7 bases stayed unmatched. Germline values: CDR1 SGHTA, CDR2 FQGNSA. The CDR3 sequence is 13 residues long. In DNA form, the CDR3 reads TGTGCCAGCAGCGGAGACAGGGTGGGTGGCTACACCTTC. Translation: CASSGDRVGGYTF.

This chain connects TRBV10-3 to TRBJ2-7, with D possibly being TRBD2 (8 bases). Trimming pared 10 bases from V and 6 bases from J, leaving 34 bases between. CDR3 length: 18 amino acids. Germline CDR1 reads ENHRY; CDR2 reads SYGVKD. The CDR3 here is CATTRDRRAEAGEGEQYF. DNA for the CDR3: TGTGCCACCACGCGGGACAGACGGGCCGAAGCGGGAGAGGGCGAGCAGTACTTC.

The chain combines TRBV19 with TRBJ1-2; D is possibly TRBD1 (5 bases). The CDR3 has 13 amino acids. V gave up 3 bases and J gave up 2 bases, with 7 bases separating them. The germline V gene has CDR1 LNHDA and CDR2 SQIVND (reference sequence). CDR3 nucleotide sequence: TGTGCCAGTAGTATGGGGGGAAACTATGGCTACACCTTC. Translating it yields CASSMGGNYGYTF.

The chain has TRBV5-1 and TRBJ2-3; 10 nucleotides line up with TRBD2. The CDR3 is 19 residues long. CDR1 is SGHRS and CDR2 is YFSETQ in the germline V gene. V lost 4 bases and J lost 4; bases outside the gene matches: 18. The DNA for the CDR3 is TGCGCCAGCAGCCCTAGCGGGAGTCTCGGGGGTGTATTCTCAGATACGCAGTATTTT. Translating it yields CASSPSGSLGGVFSDTQYF.

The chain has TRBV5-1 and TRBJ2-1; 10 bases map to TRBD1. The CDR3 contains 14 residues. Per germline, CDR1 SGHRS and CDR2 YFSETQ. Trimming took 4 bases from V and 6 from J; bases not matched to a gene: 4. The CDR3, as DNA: TGCGCCAGCAGCCCCGGGACAGGGGTCAATGAGCAGTTCTTC. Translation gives CASSPGTGVNEQFF.

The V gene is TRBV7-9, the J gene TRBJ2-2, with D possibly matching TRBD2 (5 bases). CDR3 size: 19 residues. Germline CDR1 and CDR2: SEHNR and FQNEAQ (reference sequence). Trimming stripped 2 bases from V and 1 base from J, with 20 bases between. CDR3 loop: CASSLRRNGGPRNTGELFF. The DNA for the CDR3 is TGTGCCAGCAGCTTAAGGCGGAATGGCGGGCCCCGGAACACCGGGGAGCTGTTTTTT.

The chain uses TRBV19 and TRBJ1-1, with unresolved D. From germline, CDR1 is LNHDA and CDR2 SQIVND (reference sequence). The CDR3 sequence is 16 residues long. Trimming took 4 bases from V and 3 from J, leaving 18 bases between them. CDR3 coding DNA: TGTGCCAGTAGTACCCCGAGCGCGGCGAGCGACACTGAAGCTTTCTTT. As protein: CASSTPSAASDTEAFF. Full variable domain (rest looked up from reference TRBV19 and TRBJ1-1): DGGITQSPKYLFRKEGQNVTLSCEQNLNHDAMYWYRQDPGQGLRLIYYSQIVNDFQKGDIAEGYSVSREKKESFPLTVTSAQKNPTAFYLCASSTPSAASDTEAFFGQGTRLTVV.